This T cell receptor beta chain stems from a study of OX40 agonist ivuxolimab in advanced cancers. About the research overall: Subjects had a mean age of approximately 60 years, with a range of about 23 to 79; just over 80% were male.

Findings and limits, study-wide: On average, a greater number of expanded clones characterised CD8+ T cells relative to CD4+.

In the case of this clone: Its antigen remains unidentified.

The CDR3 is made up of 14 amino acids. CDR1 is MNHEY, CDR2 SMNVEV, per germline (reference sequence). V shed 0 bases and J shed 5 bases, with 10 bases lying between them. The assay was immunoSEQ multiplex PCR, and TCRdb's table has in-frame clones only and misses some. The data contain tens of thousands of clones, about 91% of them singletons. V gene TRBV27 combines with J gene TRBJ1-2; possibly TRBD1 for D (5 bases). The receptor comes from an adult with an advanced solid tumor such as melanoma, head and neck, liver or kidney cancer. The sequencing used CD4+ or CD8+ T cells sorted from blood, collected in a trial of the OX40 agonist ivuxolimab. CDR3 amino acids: CASSLSGESYGYTF. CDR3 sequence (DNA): TGTGCCAGCAGTTTATCAGGGGAGTCATATGGCTACACCTTC.